This is a list of T cell receptor beta chains from one sample in a study of OX40 agonist ivuxolimab in advanced cancers. TCRdb's copy holds only in-frame clones and misses some; the assay was immunoSEQ multiplex PCR. Seen here are some 50,000 clones, around 86% observed once, and the top ten hold 5% to 7.5%. This specimen consisted of CD4+ or CD8+ T cells sorted from blood, obtained in a trial of the OX40 agonist ivuxolimab. Receptors were obtained from an adult with an advanced solid tumor such as melanoma, head and neck, liver or kidney cancer. CDR3s include the opening cysteine and the closing phenylalanine or tryptophan. A D gene is named only where the DNA matches it firmly. Part of the rows lack a size; the others show once, few, many or a class for expanded clones.

D gene	V gene	J gene	clone size	CDR3 protein	CDR3 DNA
NA	TRBV6-6	TRBJ2-5	NA	CASYDGVLETQYF	TGTGCCAGCTACGACGGGGTTTTGGAGACCCAGTACTTC
TRBD2	TRBV7-8	TRBJ2-2	few	CASSLELAGGPTGELFF	TGTGCCAGCAGCTTAGAACTAGCGGGAGGGCCTACCGGGGAGCTGTTTTTT
TRBD1	TRBV6-5	TRBJ2-2	NA	CAASQGAAGELFF	TGTGCCGCTTCCCAGGGGGCGGCCGGGGAGCTGTTTTTT
NA	TRBV6-1	TRBJ2-1	few	CASSYMDNEQFF	TGTGCCAGCAGTTATATGGACAATGAGCAGTTCTTC
TRBD1	TRBV7-9	TRBJ1-3	once	CASSSDPGQGSGNTIYF	TGTGCCAGCAGCTCAGACCCGGGACAGGGCTCTGGAAACACCATATATTTT
NA	TRBV27	TRBJ2-7	NA	CASSSIGGRTYEQYF	TGTGCCAGCAGTTCGATAGGAGGACGTACCTACGAGCAGTACTTC
NA	TRBV28	TRBJ1-1	NA	CAAIGGSTEAFF	TGTGCCGCAATAGGGGGGAGCACTGAAGCTTTCTTT
NA	TRBV6-6	TRBJ2-7	NA	CASSYSKSYEQYF	TGTGCCAGCAGTTACTCTAAATCCTACGAGCAGTACTTC
NA	TRBV6-5	TRBJ1-5	NA	CASSYPRTNQPQHF	TGTGCCAGCAGTTACCCCCGGACAAATCAGCCCCAGCATTTT
NA	TRBV7-8	TRBJ1-2	NA	CASSSGPLNYGYTF	TGTGCCAGCAGCTCGGGACCTCTTAACTATGGCTACACCTTC
TRBD2	TRBV29-1	TRBJ2-1	few	CSGGDSGNGLF	TGCAGCGGGGGCGATAGCGGGAATGGGCTCTTC
NA	TRBV15	TRBJ1-4	once	CATSRDRGVGEKLFF	TGTGCCACCAGCAGAGATCGGGGGGTTGGCGAAAAACTGTTTTTT
TRBD2	TRBV13	TRBJ2-1	NA	CASSLELAGDSGANEQFF	TGTGCCAGCAGCTTAGAACTAGCGGGAGATTCGGGGGCCAATGAGCAGTTCTTC
TRBD2	TRBV4-2	TRBJ2-1	NA	CASSLTGTSGFLSSYNEQFF	TGTGCCAGCAGCCTAACCGGGACTAGCGGATTCCTAAGCTCCTACAATGAGCAGTTCTTC
NA	TRBV5-1	TRBJ1-1	NA	CASSLEGPGTEAFF	TGCGCCAGCAGCTTGGAGGGCCCGGGGACTGAAGCTTTCTTT
NA	TRBV6-5	TRBJ1-2	NA	CASSYADSEYGYTF	TGTGCCAGCAGTTACGCTGACAGCGAATATGGCTACACCTTC
TRBD1	TRBV6-5	TRBJ2-5	NA	CASRGTGGEQETQYF	TGTGCCAGCAGAGGGACAGGGGGCGAACAAGAGACCCAGTACTTC
TRBD1	TRBV7-6	TRBJ2-5	NA	CTSSLLGTGELETQYF	TGTACCAGCAGCCTTCTCGGGACAGGGGAACTCGAGACCCAGTACTTC
NA	TRBV27	TRBJ1-1	NA	CASSFGALNTEAFF	TGTGCCAGCAGTTTCGGCGCCCTGAACACTGAAGCTTTCTTT
NA	TRBV19	TRBJ1-2	once	CASSPGMTNYGYTF	TGTGCCAGTAGTCCGGGGATGACGAACTATGGCTACACCTTC
NA	TRBV4-2	TRBJ1-2	few	CASSQELGSSNYGYTF	TGTGCCAGCAGCCAAGAATTAGGGAGTTCGAACTATGGCTACACCTTC
NA	TRBV13	TRBJ2-5	NA	CASSLGYRGGQETQYF	TGTGCCAGCAGCTTAGGATACAGGGGAGGACAAGAGACCCAGTACTTC
NA	TRBV27	TRBJ1-1	few	CASRPSGAGRHEAFF	TGTGCCAGCAGACCTAGTGGGGCGGGGAGGCACGAAGCTTTCTTT
NA	TRBV11-3	TRBJ2-2	few	CASSLVGDTGELFF	TGTGCCAGCAGCTTAGTGGGGGACACCGGGGAGCTGTTTTTT
TRBD1	TRBV6-1	TRBJ1-5	NA	CASSVHATGELRQPQHF	TGTGCCAGCAGTGTACACGCCACAGGGGAATTAAGGCAGCCCCAGCATTTT
NA	TRBV28	TRBJ2-7	NA	CASSLGGEQYF	TGTGCCAGCAGTCTCGGGGGCGAGCAGTACTTC
NA	TRBV28	TRBJ1-1	NA	CASSLITGYGLEQGEAFF	TGTGCCAGCAGTTTAATAACGGGGTACGGCCTAGAACAGGGTGAAGCTTTCTTT
NA	TRBV5-6	TRBJ2-5	NA	CASSLGDGLETQYF	TGTGCCAGCAGCTTGGGGGACGGCCTGGAGACCCAGTACTTC
NA	TRBV6-6	TRBJ1-2	NA	CASSYGMGVIYGYTF	TGTGCCAGCAGTTACGGAATGGGGGTCATCTATGGCTACACCTTC
TRBD1	TRBV6-6	TRBJ2-7	NA	CASSYSWTGFIEQYF	TGTGCCAGCAGTTACTCGTGGACAGGGTTTATCGAGCAGTACTTC
TRBD2	TRBV9	TRBJ2-2	NA	CASGTRDTGELFF	TGTGCCAGCGGGACTAGAGACACCGGGGAGCTGTTTTTT
TRBD1	TRBV7-2	TRBJ2-7	NA	CASSLDRDSRIYEQYF	TGTGCCAGCAGCTTAGACCGGGACAGTAGAATTTACGAGCAGTACTTC
NA	TRBV5-5	TRBJ2-1	few	CASSHTTGPRNEQFF	TGTGCCAGCAGCCATACGACGGGACCCCGGAATGAGCAGTTCTTC
NA	TRBV7-6	TRBJ2-3	NA	CASSPLSGARADTQYF	TGTGCCAGCAGCCCACTCTCGGGGGCGCGGGCAGATACGCAGTATTTT
NA	TRBV6-6	TRBJ2-3	NA	CASSYPTDTQYF	TGTGCCAGCAGTTACCCGACAGATACGCAGTATTTT
NA	TRBV19	TRBJ2-5	NA	CASSPRLDQETQYF	TGTGCCAGTAGTCCCAGACTAGACCAAGAGACCCAGTACTTC
NA	TRBV5-6	TRBJ1-5	large	CASSSLSRALRDQPQHF	TGTGCCAGCAGCTCTCTGTCGAGGGCCCTTAGGGATCAGCCCCAGCATTTT
TRBD1	TRBV27	TRBJ1-2	NA	CASSSPGQGEGYTF	TGTGCCAGCAGTTCCCCGGGACAGGGAGAAGGCTACACCTTC
NA	TRBV6-5	TRBJ2-2	NA	CASSTLTGELFF	TGTGCCAGCAGTACCCTCACCGGGGAGCTGTTTTTT
NA	TRBV7-9	TRBJ2-1	NA	CASSSRGTPPAEQFF	TGTGCCAGCAGCTCTAGAGGGACACCTCCGGCTGAGCAGTTCTTC
TRBD1	TRBV27	TRBJ1-4	once	CASSNGQENEKLFF	TGTGCCAGCAGCAACGGACAGGAGAATGAAAAACTGTTTTTT
NA	TRBV2	TRBJ2-6	NA	CASSEAHKVSANVLTF	TGTGCCAGCAGTGAAGCGCACAAGGTATCGGCCAACGTCCTGACTTTC
NA	TRBV11-2	TRBJ2-1	NA	CASSLGRGYNEQFF	TGTGCCAGCAGCTTGGGGCGGGGCTACAATGAGCAGTTCTTC
TRBD1	TRBV5-5	TRBJ1-5	NA	CASSPGQGGNQPQHF	TGTGCCAGCAGCCCGGGACAGGGGGGCAATCAGCCCCAGCATTTT
NA	TRBV4-1	TRBJ1-5	NA	CASSQVMYSNQPQHF	TGCGCCAGCAGCCAAGTTATGTATAGCAATCAGCCCCAGCATTTT
NA	TRBV11-2	TRBJ2-7	NA	CASSLGGSSYEQYF	TGTGCCAGCAGCTTAGGTGGGAGTTCCTACGAGCAGTACTTC
TRBD1	TRBV4-3	TRBJ2-7	NA	CASSIDRVHEQYF	TGCGCCAGCAGCATCGACAGGGTCCACGAGCAGTACTTC